A single TCR beta chain is shown here with its context. Its antigen remains undetermined. No clone much larger than this one lies a single base away; base qualities are absent. Via the germline V gene, CDR1 is SGHRS and CDR2 YFSETQ. The CDR3 spans 14 residues, from the cysteine through the phenylalanine. The entry retains the CDR3 DNA only, 42 bases that are in frame from base 1. The V and J ends are trimmed by 5 bases and 5 bases, leaving 16 bases between them. Collaborating institutions collected whole blood in K2EDTA tubes following their own protocols. Collaborator samples were shipped for TCRbeta analysis as frozen whole blood, isolated PBMCs, or DNA extracted from either sample type. These data are taken from a study of blood T cell repertoires in COVID-19 (dated by TCRdb to the early 2020s). Background on the whole study: The collaborator samples originated in the United States, Italy and Spain and spanned the acute and convalescent phases of COVID-19. The material from the prospective study consisted of cDNA or gDNA derived from T cells, B-cell-depleted T cells, or PBMCs. The dataset comprised deeply sampled blood TCRbeta repertoires from subjects exposed to, actively infected with, or recovered from COVID-19. The repertoires were released in a freely available public database meant as a resource for research on the immune response to SARS-CoV-2. Where available, HLA class I and class II types were obtained from metadata supplied by the sample provider rather than from assay-based typing. The samples were drawn from the first 160 participants of the ongoing ImmuneRACE study and from 950 to 1,500 subjects provided by 6 global collaborators. Sample metadata almost always included a de-identified subject ID, COVID-19 status, age in years and sex.

Overall results and qualifications from the work: How much clinical and demographic metadata was included differed by source and by participant, and the metadata was provided uncurated.

TCRbeta CDR3 regions were amplified from genomic DNA using the immunoSEQ Assay, a bias-controlled multiplex PCR. The published analysis was carried out like this. The number of nucleated cells in each sample was estimated by amplification of reference gene primers within the assay. Sequence reads were collapsed and filtered to measure the absolute abundance of every unique TCRbeta CDR3 rearrangement. Productive Simpson clonality was computed per sample as the square root of Simpson's diversity index over productive rearrangements. In TCRdb, the immuneACCESS table is reduced to in-frame sequences with V and J assigned. These tables do not hold every clone; where another copy was compared, an unresolved V gene accounts for under half, and the others remain unexplained. V and J calls and clone size are copied from that table; D and trimming were computed from the DNA. Across this sample there are 140,000 to 150,000 clones, with approximately 89% seen only once. 1.7% of the sample is taken by the ten largest.

The receptor chain draws on TRBV5-1 and TRBJ1-1, with no confident D gene call. The source material was peripheral blood. The receptor's source is a woman aged 45-60 years with acute or convalescent COVID-19. DNA sequence: TGCGCCAGCAGATTCGGGTATAAGCGAACTGAAGCTTTCTTT. This codes for CASRFGYKRTEAFF.